Listed below are T cell receptor beta chains from one sample, sequenced in a study of cytomegalovirus exposure and HLA in healthy donors. Assay used: immunoSEQ multiplex PCR; TCRdb lists only in-frame clones, some missing. This sample carries 130,000 or so clones, around 74% of them seen once, and the ten largest clones take 6.6%. Sequencing was carried out using PBMCs. The receptors here all came from a man in his forties in good health and CMV-seropositive. Both conserved end residues are part of each CDR3. D genes are given only for firm matches. The size of a clone is reported for some rows only, either as once, few or many, or as a class for expanded clones.

j_call: TRBJ1-5
v_call: TRBV28
d_call: .
clone_size: .
cdr3_aa: CASSLRQIHQPQHF
cdr3_nt: TGTGCCAGCAGTTTGAGGCAGATTCATCAGCCCCAGCATTTT

j_call: TRBJ2-7
v_call: TRBV7-8
d_call: TRBD2
clone_size: once
cdr3_aa: CASSLETGTSGHLSYEQYF
cdr3_nt: TGTGCCAGCAGCTTAGAGACCGGGACTAGCGGCCACCTCTCCTACGAGCAGTACTTC

j_call: TRBJ1-1
v_call: TRBV5-4
d_call: .
clone_size: .
cdr3_aa: CASSSEPVNTEAFF
cdr3_nt: TGTGCCAGCAGCTCCGAGCCCGTGAACACTGAAGCTTTCTTT

j_call: TRBJ2-5
v_call: TRBV13
d_call: .
clone_size: .
cdr3_aa: CASSRQGRVGQETQYF
cdr3_nt: TGTGCCAGCAGCAGACAGGGGAGGGTAGGCCAAGAGACCCAGTACTTC

j_call: TRBJ1-1
v_call: TRBV29-1
d_call: .
clone_size: .
cdr3_aa: CSVEKGEPGNTEAFF
cdr3_nt: TGCAGCGTTGAAAAGGGGGAACCTGGGAACACTGAAGCTTTCTTT

j_call: TRBJ2-1
v_call: TRBV28
d_call: .
clone_size: .
cdr3_aa: CASSSYTGREQFF
cdr3_nt: TGTGCCAGCAGTTCTTATACAGGGAGAGAGCAGTTCTTC

j_call: TRBJ2-4
v_call: TRBV5-1
d_call: TRBD2
clone_size: .
cdr3_aa: CASSLGTSTVAKNIQYF
cdr3_nt: TGCGCCAGCAGCCTAGGGACTAGTACTGTAGCCAAAAACATTCAGTACTTC

j_call: TRBJ2-1
v_call: TRBV19
d_call: TRBD2
clone_size: .
cdr3_aa: CASSTREGQNNEQFF
cdr3_nt: TGTGCCAGTAGTACACGGGAGGGCCAAAACAATGAGCAGTTCTTC

j_call: TRBJ2-7
v_call: TRBV28
d_call: TRBD1
clone_size: .
cdr3_aa: CASSPAGTGTKQYF
cdr3_nt: TGTGCCAGCAGTCCCGCAGGGACAGGGACTAAGCAGTACTTC

j_call: TRBJ2-5
v_call: TRBV18
d_call: TRBD2
clone_size: .
cdr3_aa: CASSPKILAGLETQYF
cdr3_nt: TGTGCCAGCTCACCAAAAATACTAGCGGGACTAGAGACCCAGTACTTC

j_call: TRBJ2-3
v_call: TRBV5-1
d_call: TRBD2
clone_size: .
cdr3_aa: CASSGRAGGVSDTQYF
cdr3_nt: TGCGCCAGCAGCGGAAGAGCGGGGGGTGTCTCAGATACGCAGTATTTT

j_call: TRBJ2-7
v_call: TRBV5-1
d_call: .
clone_size: .
cdr3_aa: CASSLERGVTGEQYF
cdr3_nt: TGCGCCAGCAGCTTGGAACGGGGAGTTACGGGAGAGCAGTACTTC

j_call: TRBJ2-5
v_call: TRBV29-1
d_call: TRBD1
clone_size: .
cdr3_aa: CSVLTGSTYGQYF
cdr3_nt: TGCAGCGTTCTGACAGGGTCTACTTACGGGCAGTACTTC

j_call: TRBJ2-7
v_call: TRBV27
d_call: .
clone_size: .
cdr3_aa: CASSLAASDEQYF
cdr3_nt: TGTGCCAGCAGTTTAGCCGCTAGTGACGAGCAGTACTTC

j_call: TRBJ2-6
v_call: TRBV5-6
d_call: TRBD1
clone_size: .
cdr3_aa: CASSFGTAFSGANVLTF
cdr3_nt: TGTGCCAGCAGCTTTGGGACAGCATTCTCTGGGGCCAACGTCCTGACTTTC

j_call: TRBJ1-5
v_call: TRBV21-1
d_call: .
clone_size: .
cdr3_aa: CASTHGQGIYSNQPQHF
cdr3_nt: TGTGCCAGCACCCACGGACAGGGGATTTATAGCAATCAGCCCCAGCATTTT

j_call: TRBJ2-3
v_call: TRBV15
d_call: TRBD1
clone_size: few
cdr3_aa: CASTGAYTDTQYF
cdr3_nt: TGTGCCAGCACAGGGGCGTACACAGATACGCAGTATTTT

j_call: TRBJ1-5
v_call: TRBV7-9
d_call: TRBD1
clone_size: .
cdr3_aa: CASSSDRDNQPQHF
cdr3_nt: TGTGCCAGCAGCTCCGACAGGGACAATCAGCCCCAGCATTTT

j_call: TRBJ2-7
v_call: TRBV5-8
d_call: .
clone_size: .
cdr3_aa: CASSLASLESSYEQYF
cdr3_nt: TGTGCCAGCAGCTTGGCCTCTCTGGAGAGCTCCTACGAGCAGTACTTC

j_call: TRBJ2-3
v_call: TRBV4-1
d_call: .
clone_size: .
cdr3_aa: CASSPGETGVTDTQYF
cdr3_nt: TGCGCCAGCAGCCCCGGTGAGACGGGAGTGACAGATACGCAGTATTTT

j_call: TRBJ2-7
v_call: TRBV6-5
d_call: .
clone_size: once
cdr3_aa: CASSLLTEAEQYF
cdr3_nt: TGTGCCAGCAGTCTCCTGACAGAAGCCGAGCAGTACTTC

j_call: TRBJ2-7
v_call: TRBV5-5
d_call: .
clone_size: .
cdr3_aa: CASSLVGDIWYEQYF
cdr3_nt: TGTGCCAGCAGCTTGGTAGGGGACATATGGTACGAGCAGTACTTC

j_call: TRBJ1-2
v_call: TRBV27
d_call: TRBD1
clone_size: .
cdr3_aa: CASRPWVQGERNYGYTF
cdr3_nt: TGTGCCAGCAGGCCCTGGGTACAGGGGGAACGGAACTATGGCTACACCTTC

j_call: TRBJ2-4
v_call: TRBV7-2
d_call: .
clone_size: once
cdr3_aa: CASSATGNIQYF
cdr3_nt: TGTGCCAGCAGCGCGACTGGAAACATTCAGTACTTC

j_call: TRBJ1-2
v_call: TRBV18
d_call: TRBD1
clone_size: once
cdr3_aa: CASSADRGNYGYTF
cdr3_nt: TGTGCCAGCTCAGCGGACAGGGGTAACTATGGCTACACCTTC

j_call: TRBJ2-5
v_call: TRBV28
d_call: TRBD1
clone_size: .
cdr3_aa: CASRKPGTGVYGTQYF
cdr3_nt: TGTGCCAGCAGGAAACCCGGGACAGGGGTTTATGGGACCCAGTACTTC

j_call: TRBJ2-7
v_call: TRBV29-1
d_call: .
clone_size: .
cdr3_aa: CSVEVGVTYEQYF
cdr3_nt: TGCAGCGTGGAGGTCGGGGTCACCTACGAGCAGTACTTC

j_call: TRBJ1-3
v_call: TRBV30
d_call: TRBD1
clone_size: few
cdr3_aa: CARMDRASGNTIYF
cdr3_nt: TGTGCCCGAATGGACAGGGCCTCTGGAAACACCATATATTTT

j_call: TRBJ1-1
v_call: TRBV23-1
d_call: TRBD1
clone_size: few
cdr3_aa: CASSHISGDRSAEAFF
cdr3_nt: TGCGCCAGCAGTCATATTAGCGGGGACAGAAGCGCTGAAGCTTTCTTT

j_call: TRBJ2-7
v_call: TRBV5-1
d_call: .
clone_size: .
cdr3_aa: CASSLGSGGITYEQYF
cdr3_nt: TGCGCCAGCAGCTTGGGATCCGGCGGAATAACCTACGAGCAGTACTTC

j_call: TRBJ2-7
v_call: TRBV6-6
d_call: .
clone_size: few
cdr3_aa: CASSYGGSLSYEQYF
cdr3_nt: TGTGCCAGCAGTTACGGGGGGAGCCTTTCCTACGAGCAGTACTTC

j_call: TRBJ2-7
v_call: TRBV6-5
d_call: TRBD2
clone_size: .
cdr3_aa: CASSYSMAGGNYEQYF
cdr3_nt: TGTGCCAGCAGTTACTCGATGGCGGGGGGCAACTACGAGCAGTACTTC

j_call: TRBJ2-3
v_call: TRBV5-1
d_call: TRBD1
clone_size: few
cdr3_aa: CASRLRDRSTDTQYF
cdr3_nt: TGCGCCAGCAGGCTGCGGGACAGGAGCACAGATACGCAGTATTTT

j_call: TRBJ2-1
v_call: TRBV6-5
d_call: TRBD1
clone_size: .
cdr3_aa: CASRIGQGINEQFF
cdr3_nt: TGTGCCAGCAGGATTGGACAGGGGATCAATGAGCAGTTCTTC

j_call: TRBJ1-2
v_call: TRBV5-8
d_call: .
clone_size: .
cdr3_aa: CASSLAATVNYGYTF
cdr3_nt: TGTGCCAGCAGCTTGGCCGCGACAGTTAACTATGGCTACACCTTC

j_call: TRBJ1-2
v_call: TRBV28
d_call: .
clone_size: .
cdr3_aa: CASSWDTRTNYGYTF
cdr3_nt: TGTGCCAGCAGCTGGGACACTCGAACTAACTATGGCTACACCTTC

j_call: TRBJ1-5
v_call: TRBV2
d_call: .
clone_size: .
cdr3_aa: CASSDRGIQPQHF
cdr3_nt: TGTGCCAGCAGTGACAGAGGGATTCAGCCCCAGCATTTT

j_call: TRBJ2-4
v_call: TRBV9
d_call: .
clone_size: once
cdr3_aa: CASSRTRNDIQYF
cdr3_nt: TGTGCCAGCAGCCGGACAAGGAATGACATTCAGTACTTC

j_call: TRBJ1-2
v_call: TRBV2
d_call: .
clone_size: .
cdr3_aa: CASRRRTVYGYTF
cdr3_nt: TGTGCCAGCAGGAGGCGGACAGTTTATGGCTACACCTTC

j_call: TRBJ1-5
v_call: TRBV28
d_call: .
clone_size: .
cdr3_aa: CASSLPDRDNQPQHF
cdr3_nt: TGTGCCAGCAGTTTACCGGACAGAGACAATCAGCCCCAGCATTTT

j_call: TRBJ1-2
v_call: TRBV6-1
d_call: .
clone_size: .
cdr3_aa: CASSSTRYGYTF
cdr3_nt: TGTGCCAGCAGTTCGACACGATATGGCTACACCTTC

j_call: TRBJ2-2
v_call: TRBV10-3
d_call: .
clone_size: few
cdr3_aa: CAINGAGAGGELFF
cdr3_nt: TGTGCCATCAACGGGGCGGGGGCAGGCGGGGAGCTGTTTTTT